This T cell receptor (beta chain) originates from a study of glioma-infiltrating T cells after dendritic cell vaccination. Assay: immunoSEQ multiplex PCR; the TCRdb copy retains only in-frame clones and omits some. The repertoire has about 49,000 clones, around 86% of them found once; the top ten carry 11%. The CDR3 has 16 amino acids. After removal of 5 bases from V and 1 base from J, the junction contained 7 bases not matched to a gene. From germline, CDR1 is SGHAT and CDR2 FQNNGV. None of the glioblastoma patients had an isocitrate dehydrogenase mutation. This clonotype was obtained from a human donor with glioblastoma. The genes are TRBV11-2 and TRBJ2-2; TRBD1 agrees at 7 bases. The sample consisted of blood, taken before dendritic cell vaccination. As DNA, the CDR3 is TGTGCCAGCAGCATCCGAGGACAGGAGAACACCGGGGAGCTGTTTTTT. This gives the protein CASSIRGQENTGELFF.